The rows below give T cell receptor beta chains drawn from one sample of a study of T cell responses to AZD1222 COVID-19 vaccine. This table comes from immunoSEQ multiplex PCR, and its TCRdb copy is limited to in-frame clones, with some not included. The sample contains around 120,000 clones, more than 90% of which appear only once. The source material was peripheral blood, sampled on day 0 of AZD1222 vaccination. The receptors come from an adult in good health. Both conserved end residues are trimmed from each CDR3. The order of the fields is J gene, V gene, D gene, CDR3 protein. A D gene is named only where the DNA matches it firmly.

>TRBJ2-7|TRBV23-1|-
ASSQVRGPSGQY
>TRBJ2-7|TRBV15|-
ATSTTHSNPSYEQY
>TRBJ2-3|TRBV20-1|TRBD1
SASSTGMGDTQY
>TRBJ2-5|TRBV6-6|TRBD2
ASIASGAKETQY
>TRBJ2-1|TRBV5-1|-
ASSLDIFYNEQF
>TRBJ2-1|TRBV11-3|-
ASSLPAFSYNEQF
>TRBJ1-5|TRBV20-1|TRBD1
SASETGTGRQPQH
>TRBJ1-1|TRBV20-1|-
SAPRVAEAF
>TRBJ2-5|TRBV5-1|TRBD2
ASSLGLAGETQY
>TRBJ1-5|TRBV19|TRBD1
ASSFGQGLGQPQH
>TRBJ1-5|TRBV7-2|-
ASSPANQPQH
>TRBJ2-5|TRBV28|TRBD1
ASSITGGETQY
>TRBJ2-2|TRBV5-4|TRBD2
ASSLGVGGLAGPGELF
>TRBJ1-2|TRBV6-5|-
ASRLGAWGGYT
>TRBJ1-5|TRBV5-8|TRBD1
ASSPWTGAGDQPQH
>TRBJ1-3|TRBV4-3|-
ASSQDPRPGPSGNTIY
>TRBJ2-7|TRBV10-3|-
AISDGGPQGQY
>TRBJ2-3|TRBV3-1/TRBV3-2|-
ASSQEPLQARADTQY